The 32 T cell receptor beta chains in this list originate from one sample, sequenced in a study of blood T cell repertoires in COVID-19 (TCRdb year 2020). The library was obtained by the immunoSEQ multiplex PCR assay. TCRdb holds this immuneACCESS table with in-frame rearrangements only. Some clones are missing; in checked studies, unresolved V genes explain under half, and the rest has no known cause. Here the sample has 140,000 to 150,000 clones; around 81% occur a single time. The top ten hold roughly 7.7% of the sample. Sequencing was carried out using peripheral blood. Every receptor here comes from a human donor with acute or convalescent COVID-19. The donor label of this sample is uncertain.

The rearrangement uses TRBV12-3 or TRBV12-4 and TRBJ1-2, with a tentative D call TRBD1 (6 bases). The CDR3 is 12 residues long. With 7 bases removed from V and 6 bases from J, the gap between germline ends came to 12 bases. The DNA of the CDR3 is TGTGCCAGCAACAATGCAGGGGATGGCTACACCTTC. Translation gives CASNNAGDGYTF.

The J gene is TRBJ1-1, the V gene TRBV19; a weak D match, TRBD1 (5 bases). Germline lookup yields CDR1 LNHDA and CDR2 SQIVND (reference sequence). V dropped 4 bases and J dropped 7 bases, with 13 bases sitting between them. CDR3 length: 13 residues. DNA of the CDR3: TGTGCCAGTAGTAGGGGGGACGGGGTTGAAGCTTTCTTT. Translating gives CASSRGDGVEAFF.

The V and J genes are TRBV3-1 (or the pseudogene TRBV3-2) and TRBJ1-2; D possibly corresponds to TRBD1 (5 bases). The V gene lost 0 bases and the J gene lost 6 bases, with 14 bases spanning the gap. Germline V gene sequence: CDR1 LGHDT, CDR2 YNNKEL (reference sequence). The CDR3 extends over 15 amino acids. The CDR3 nucleotides are TGTGCCAGCAGCCAAGAGTACGGGAGGGGCAATGGCTACACCTTC. Protein sequence: CASSQEYGRGNGYTF.

A few counts support this clone. V is TRBV24-1 and J is TRBJ1-5; D may be TRBD1 (5 bases). The V gene's germline CDR1 is KGHDR and CDR2 SFDVKD. V lost 4 bases to trimming and J lost 2 bases, with 11 bases between them. This CDR3 comprises 15 residues. The CDR3 nucleotides are TGTGCCACCAGTGAAGCAGGGTTGGGCAATCAGCCCCAGCATTTT. Its translation: CATSEAGLGNQPQHF.

The CDR3 coding sequence is TGTGCCAGCAGTGTCTCCGGGACAGGGACTACTCGCAGGAATTCACCCCTCCACTTT. Its protein is CASSVSGTGTTRRNSPLHF. The chain combines TRBV6-1 with TRBJ1-6; TRBD1 agrees at 9 bases. The germline CDR1 and CDR2 sequences are MNHNS and SASEGT. The CDR3 loop spans 19 amino acids. V lost 4 bases to trimming and J lost 7 bases; unmatched junction nucleotides: 17.

The chain combines TRBV30 with TRBJ1-2; tentative D call: TRBD1 (6 bases). CDR1 and CDR2 (germline): GTSNPN, SVGIG (reference sequence). The CDR3 runs to 15 residues. The V end was cut by 1 base, the J end by 0 bases, with 12 bases between. The CDR3: CAWSAQDRPNYGYTF. CDR3 nucleotide sequence: TGTGCCTGGAGTGCCCAGGACAGACCTAACTATGGCTACACCTTC.

The chain is built from TRBV10-3 and TRBJ2-7; tentative D call: TRBD1 (5 bases). Per germline, CDR1 ENHRY and CDR2 SYGVKD. Deletions cut 10 bases from V and 3 bases from J, with 16 bases between. The CDR3 is 13 amino acids. CDR3 DNA sequence: TGTGCCACCTTTGACAGCCTTATCTACGAGCAGTACTTC. Translating it yields CATFDSLIYEQYF.

This clone has a single count. The chain employs TRBV29-1 and TRBJ2-5; D may be TRBD1 (6 bases). V lost 3 bases and J lost 5, with 10 bases in between. Germline CDR1 is SQVTM and CDR2 is ANQGSEA. There are 12 residues in the CDR3. The CDR3 nucleotides are TGCAGCGTTGAGGGGGCCCGGGAGACCCAGTACTTC. The encoded protein is CSVEGARETQYF.

The chain couples TRBV29-1 to TRBJ1-2; 11 bases are a match to TRBD1. Germline V lookup: CDR1 SQVTM, CDR2 ANQGSEA. V was clipped by 6 bases and J by 6 bases; unmatched bases: 9. This CDR3 has 14 residues. The CDR3 here is CSVDRGPLSDGYTF. The CDR3 nucleotides are TGCAGCGTGGACAGGGGGCCCTTGTCCGATGGCTACACCTTC.

This chain uses TRBV6-1 with TRBJ2-6; 7 bases map to TRBD1. Germline V gives CDR1 MNHNS, CDR2 SASEGT. V lost 4 bases, J lost 2 bases, and 8 bases stayed unmatched. The CDR3 consists of 17 residues. CDR3 bases: TGTGCCAGCAGTGCCCAAGCCACAGGGGCTGGGGCCAACGTCCTGACTTTC. Residues: CASSAQATGAGANVLTF.

This clone has a handful of counts. Here the CDR3 reads CAIGGGSSYEQYV. The CDR3, as DNA: TGTGCCATCGGCGGGGGGAGCTCCTACGAGCAGTACGTC. The rearrangement joins TRBV10-3 to TRBJ2-7; 8 bases fit TRBD2. The CDR3 spans 13 residues. J lost 0 bases, V lost 8 bases, and 3 bases had no gene match. Germline CDR1 reads ENHRY; CDR2 reads SYGVKD.

This chain links TRBV5-1 with TRBJ1-4; 7 nucleotides agree with TRBD1. The CDR3 extends over 14 amino acids. Germline loops: CDR1 SGHRS, CDR2 YFSETQ. Trimming at V came to 4 bases and at J to 8 bases, leaving 8 bases not matched to a gene. The CDR3 loop reads CASSPGTVKEKLFF. The CDR3 bases are TGCGCCAGCAGCCCTGGGACAGTGAAGGAAAAACTGTTTTTT.

The chain couples TRBV12-3 or TRBV12-4 to TRBJ1-2, with D possibly being TRBD1 (5 bases). V was trimmed by 7 bases and J by 8 bases, leaving 14 bases between them. The length of the CDR3 is 12 residues. The CDR3 loop reads CASTQGRRGYTF. DNA of the CDR3: TGTGCCAGCACCCAGGGAAGAAGGGGCTACACCTTC.

The chain is built from TRBV27 and TRBJ2-7, with TRBD1 identical over 11 bases. The CDR3 sequence is 14 residues long. V shed 5 bases, J shed 6 bases, and the junction held 6 bases outside the gene matches. The V gene's germline CDR1 is MNHEY and CDR2 SMNVEV (reference sequence). The CDR3 sequence is CASSPAGTGGEQYV. In nucleotides, the CDR3 is TGTGCCAGCAGTCCGGCCGGGACAGGGGGCGAGCAGTACGTC.

The V call is TRBV15, the J call TRBJ2-4, with 9 bases matching TRBD1. This CDR3 contains 17 residues. Germline lookup yields CDR1 LNHNV and CDR2 YYDKDF (reference sequence). V shed 4 bases, J shed 1 base, and the junction held 8 bases outside the gene matches. CDR3 DNA sequence: TGTGCCACCAGCAACCTCACAGGGGGCTACGCCAAAAACATTCAGTACTTC. It translates to CATSNLTGGYAKNIQYF. Full variable domain (remainder filled in from reference TRBV15 and TRBJ2-4): DAMVIQNPRYQVTQFGKPVTLSCSQTLNHNVMYWYQQKSSQAPKLLFHYYDKDFNNEADTPDNFQSRRPNTSFCFLDIRSPGLGDTAMYLCATSNLTGGYAKNIQYFGAGTRLSVL.

This chain links TRBV5-1 with TRBJ2-2; 10 bases agree with TRBD1. The trim removed 3 bases at V and 6 bases at J, leaving 5 bases unmatched. Germline assignment: CDR1 SGHRS and CDR2 YFSETQ. CDR3 length equals 15 residues. The CDR3: CASSSRDRGPGELFF. The CDR3 DNA follows: TGCGCCAGCAGCTCCCGGGACAGGGGCCCCGGGGAGCTGTTTTTT.

V gene TRBV3-1 (or the pseudogene TRBV3-2) combines with J gene TRBJ1-1, with D unclear. The CDR3 is 13 amino acids. Trimming removed 4 bases from V and 0 bases from J, with 6 bases in between. In germline, CDR1 is LGHDT, CDR2 YNNKEL (reference sequence). This chain's CDR3 is CASSPTLNTEAFF. DNA of the CDR3: TGTGCCAGCAGCCCCACACTGAACACTGAAGCTTTCTTT.

This clone is a singleton in its sample. The chain uses TRBV11-2 and TRBJ1-2, with TRBD1 as a possible D gene (6 bases). The CDR3 extends over 13 amino acids. The V gene's germline CDR1 is SGHAT and CDR2 FQNNGV. Trimming removed 5 bases from V and 2 bases from J, with 9 bases in between. Here the CDR3 DNA reads TGTGCCAGCAGCCCGGACAGAAACTATGGCTACACCTTC. Translating it yields CASSPDRNYGYTF.

The chain is built from TRBV11-2 and TRBJ2-5; 7 bases line up with TRBD2. Germline CDR1 and CDR2: SGHAT and FQNNGV. The CDR3 spans 19 residues. V gave up 2 bases and J gave up 2 bases; unmatched junction bases: 17. CDR3 sequence: CASSLRVWEGLIRQETQYF. The CDR3 DNA reads TGTGCCAGCAGCTTAAGGGTCTGGGAGGGTCTTATCCGTCAAGAGACCCAGTACTTC.

In regard to this clone: In the same sample, other DNA sequences code for this CDR3. The CDR3 DNA reads TGTGCCAGCAGTGAGGTCCGGGGATACGAGCAGTACTTC. Translation: CASSEVRGYEQYF. The chain combines TRBV6-1 with TRBJ2-7; D is possibly TRBD2 (5 bases). The CDR3 runs to 13 residues. V was cut by 3 bases and J by 4 bases, with 10 bases left in between. CDR1 MNHNS and CDR2 SASEGT come from the germline V gene.

This sequence joins TRBV6-5 and TRBJ2-1; 10 nucleotides align to TRBD1. Trimming took 2 bases from V and 10 from J; bases not matched to a gene: 5. Looked up from germline, CDR1 is MNHEY and CDR2 is SVGAGI. There are 14 residues in the CDR3. The CDR3 loop is CASSYGTGAAEQFF. CDR3 DNA sequence: TGTGCCAGCAGTTACGGGACAGGGGCGGCGGAGCAGTTCTTC.

J is TRBJ2-2 and V is TRBV3-1 (or the pseudogene TRBV3-2); perhaps TRBD2 as D (6 bases). The CDR3 sequence is 17 residues long. Germline V gives CDR1 LGHDT, CDR2 YNNKEL (reference sequence). Trimming pared 1 base from V and 2 bases from J, leaving 14 bases between. CDR3 coding DNA: TGTGCCAGCAGCCAAGTTTATTGGGGGGAAAACACCGGGGAGCTGTTTTTT. The encoded protein is CASSQVYWGENTGELFF.

The chain is built from TRBV7-2 and TRBJ1-2; a weak D match, TRBD1 (5 bases). The CDR3 totals 13 residues. Germline loops: CDR1 SGHTA, CDR2 FQGNSA. V shed 5 bases and J shed 4 bases, with 11 bases lying between them. The CDR3: CASSPLDSYGYTF. CDR3 sequence (DNA): TGTGCCAGCAGCCCCCTCGACAGCTATGGCTACACCTTC.

The chain employs TRBV6-6 and TRBJ1-2, with D perhaps TRBD1 (6 bases). The CDR3 has 11 amino acids. The V gene lost 10 bases and the J gene lost 7 bases, with 13 bases spanning the gap. Germline V gene sequence: CDR1 MNHNY, CDR2 SVGAGI (reference sequence). In DNA form, the CDR3 reads TGTGCCACCTACACAGGGATTGGCTACACCTTC. Translated, it gives CATYTGIGYTF.

The chain carries TRBV27 and TRBJ2-1, with 11 bases that match TRBD1. Per germline, CDR1 MNHEY and CDR2 SMNVEV (reference sequence). CDR3 length: 15 residues. Trimming removed 6 bases from V and 10 bases from J; junction bases left unmatched: 11. DNA for the CDR3: TGTGCCAGCAGCCGTGGGACAGGGGGGACCAAGGAGCAGTTCTTC. It translates to CASSRGTGGTKEQFF.

The chain is built from TRBV11-2 and TRBJ2-7; 7 nucleotides line up with TRBD1. V gave up 6 bases and J gave up 5 bases; unmatched junction bases: 13. Germline assignment: CDR1 SGHAT and CDR2 FQNNGV. The CDR3 is 15 residues long. CDR3 protein: CASRSNRGPWDEQYF. The CDR3 bases are TGTGCCAGCAGGTCCAACAGGGGACCTTGGGACGAGCAGTACTTC.

The chain has TRBV13 and TRBJ2-1, with 8 bases lining up with TRBD2. Trimming cost V 4 bases and J 7 bases; bases outside gene matches: 9. Per the germline V gene, CDR1 is PRHDT and CDR2 is FYEKMQ (reference sequence). CDR3 length equals 15 residues. CDR3 DNA: TGTGCCAGCAGCTCCCCGGGGGGGCCTAGGAATGAGCAGTTCTTC. As protein: CASSSPGGPRNEQFF. Together with reference TRBV13 and TRBJ2-1, the CDR3 gives the full variable domain: AAGVIQSPRHLIKEKRETATLKCYPIPRHDTVYWYQQGPGQDPQFLISFYEKMQSDKGSIPDRFSAQQFSDYHSELNMSSLELGDSALYFCASSSPGGPRNEQFFGPGTRLTVL.

CDR3 bases: TGTGCCAGCAGTGGGCAGGGGGCCGGGCGAGCTTTCTTT. Amino acid sequence: CASSGQGAGRAFF. The rearrangement joins TRBV27 to TRBJ1-1; 8 bases map to TRBD1. CDR1 and CDR2 (germline): MNHEY, SMNVEV (reference sequence). The CDR3 is 13 residues long. Trimming removed 5 bases from V and 10 bases from J; junction bases left unmatched: 9.

The chain is built from TRBV19 and TRBJ1-1; D gene uncertain. This CDR3 comprises 14 residues. V was shortened by 7 bases and J by 4 bases, with 16 bases between the two germline ends. Germline CDR1 is LNHDA and CDR2 is SQIVND (reference sequence). CDR3 protein: CASIDGRPITEAFF. The CDR3 region has the DNA TGTGCCAGTATTGATGGCAGGCCCATCACTGAAGCTTTCTTT.

The chain uses TRBV6-4 and TRBJ1-2; possibly TRBD1 for D (5 bases). This CDR3 is built from 15 residues. V gave up 10 bases and J gave up 3 bases, with 21 bases separating them. Germline CDR1 reads MRHNA; CDR2 reads SNTAGT. The CDR3 sequence: CATLGRGGLDYGYTF. CDR3 coding DNA: TGTGCCACATTAGGGAGGGGAGGTCTCGACTATGGCTACACCTTC.

The genes are TRBV6-5 and TRBJ2-5; 7 bases are a match to TRBD2. In germline, CDR1 is MNHEY, CDR2 SVGAGI. The CDR3 has 13 residues. Trimming took 10 bases from V and 3 from J; bases not matched to a gene: 8. CDR3 protein: CATREGGEETQYF. The CDR3 DNA is TGTGCCACCCGAGAGGGAGGGGAAGAGACCCAGTACTTC.

The chain combines TRBV5-4 with TRBJ1-5, with D hard to call. Germline CDR1 is SGHNT and CDR2 is YYREEE (reference sequence). Deletions cut 4 bases from V and 3 bases from J, with 8 bases between. The length of the CDR3 is 13 residues. Here the CDR3 reads CASSDGDNQPQHF. In nucleotides, the CDR3 is TGTGCCAGCAGCGACGGGGACAATCAGCCCCAGCATTTT.